What follows is one T cell receptor (beta chain) and its context. The germline V gene encodes CDR1 MDHEN and CDR2 SYDVKM. The CDR3 is made up of 11 amino acids. The V end lost 3 bases, the J end lost 17 bases, and 11 bases lay between the germline ends. Measured with immunoSEQ multiplex PCR; TCRdb has only the in-frame clones, and not every one. Of about 27,000 clones in the sample, 92% are singletons; the top ten hold roughly 2.8%. These data come from a study of blood T cell repertoires in COVID-19. Study-wide background: The cDNA or gDNA used as material had been derived from T cells, B-cell-depleted T cells, or PBMCs.

Sequenced sample: peripheral blood. The sequence was collected from a human donor in a cohort sampled during active COVID-19. The V call is TRBV28, the J call TRBJ1-6; no clear D. The CDR3 nucleotides read TGTGCCAGCAGTTTCTCCGGGTTCTTCCACTTT. This translates into CASSFSGFFHF.